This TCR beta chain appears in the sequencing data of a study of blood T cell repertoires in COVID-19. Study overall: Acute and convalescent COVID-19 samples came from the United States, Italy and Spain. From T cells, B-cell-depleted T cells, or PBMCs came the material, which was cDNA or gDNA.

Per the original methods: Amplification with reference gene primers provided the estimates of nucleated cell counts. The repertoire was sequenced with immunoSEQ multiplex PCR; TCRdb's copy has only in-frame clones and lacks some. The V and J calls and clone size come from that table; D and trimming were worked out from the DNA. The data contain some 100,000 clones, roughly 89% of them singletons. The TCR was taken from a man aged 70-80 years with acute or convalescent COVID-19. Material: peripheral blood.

The CDR3 region has the DNA TGTGCCAGTAGTATAGGAGGCACCCAAGAGACCCAGTACTTC. Protein: CASSIGGTQETQYF. The genes are TRBV19 and TRBJ2-5; D gene ambiguous. The CDR3 totals 14 residues. The germline gives CDR1 LNHDA, CDR2 SQIVND (reference sequence). V lost 1 base and J lost 1, with 7 bases in between.